This T cell receptor beta chain is from a study of T cell repertoires in cytomegalovirus infection. Study information: Public TCR beta signatures were indicative of both CMV infection and a matching HLA type.

Overall study findings and caveats: CMV-specific TCR beta clonotypes restricted by HLA-C dominated the ex vivo response.

The germline V gene encodes CDR1 MNHEY and CDR2 SVGEGT. The CDR3 length is 11 residues. V lost 4 bases to trimming and J lost 6 bases, with 6 bases between them. This clonotype has just a few counts. Its target is unknown. TCRdb reprocessed the reads via MiXCR and lists one record per CDR3 protein. The data show some 300,000 distinct CDR3 sequences, with approximately 10% seen just once and around 2.5% held by the top ten. The rearrangement joins TRBV6-2 or TRBV6-3 to TRBJ1-2; the D is unclear. The origin of this receptor is a human donor in good health (CMV status not recorded). Some clones in this sample may be carry-over from other donors' samples. Sample: PBMCs. CDR3 sequence (DNA): TGTGCCAGCAGTTGGGAGAATGGCTACACCTTC. This translates into CASSWENGYTF.